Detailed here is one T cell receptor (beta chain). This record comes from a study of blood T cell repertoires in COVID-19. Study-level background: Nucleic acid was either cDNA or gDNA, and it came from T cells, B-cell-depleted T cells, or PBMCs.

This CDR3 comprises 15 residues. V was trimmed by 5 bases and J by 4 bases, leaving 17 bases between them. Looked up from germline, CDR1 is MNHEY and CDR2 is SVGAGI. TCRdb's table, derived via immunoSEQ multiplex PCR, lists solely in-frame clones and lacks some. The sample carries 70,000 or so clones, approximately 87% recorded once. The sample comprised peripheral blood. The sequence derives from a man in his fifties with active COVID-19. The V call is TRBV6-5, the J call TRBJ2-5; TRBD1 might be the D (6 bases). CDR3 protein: CASSPPGTRGETQYF. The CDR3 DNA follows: TGTGCCAGCAGTCCCCCCGGGACCAGGGGAGAGACCCAGTACTTC.